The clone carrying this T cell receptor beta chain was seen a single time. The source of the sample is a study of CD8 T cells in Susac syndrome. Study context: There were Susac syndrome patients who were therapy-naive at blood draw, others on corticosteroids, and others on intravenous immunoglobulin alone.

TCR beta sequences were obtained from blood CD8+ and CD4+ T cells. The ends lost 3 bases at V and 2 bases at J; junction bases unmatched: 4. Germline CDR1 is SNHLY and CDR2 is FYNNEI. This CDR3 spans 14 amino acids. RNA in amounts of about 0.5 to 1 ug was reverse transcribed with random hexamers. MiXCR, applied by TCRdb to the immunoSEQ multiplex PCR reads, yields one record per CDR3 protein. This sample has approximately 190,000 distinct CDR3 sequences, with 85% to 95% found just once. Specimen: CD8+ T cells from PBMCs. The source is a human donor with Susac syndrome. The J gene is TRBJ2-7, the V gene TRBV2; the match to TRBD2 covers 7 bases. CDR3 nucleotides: TGTGCCAGCAGTGATGCGGGAGCCCCCTACGAGCAGTACTTC. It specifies CASSDAGAPYEQYF.